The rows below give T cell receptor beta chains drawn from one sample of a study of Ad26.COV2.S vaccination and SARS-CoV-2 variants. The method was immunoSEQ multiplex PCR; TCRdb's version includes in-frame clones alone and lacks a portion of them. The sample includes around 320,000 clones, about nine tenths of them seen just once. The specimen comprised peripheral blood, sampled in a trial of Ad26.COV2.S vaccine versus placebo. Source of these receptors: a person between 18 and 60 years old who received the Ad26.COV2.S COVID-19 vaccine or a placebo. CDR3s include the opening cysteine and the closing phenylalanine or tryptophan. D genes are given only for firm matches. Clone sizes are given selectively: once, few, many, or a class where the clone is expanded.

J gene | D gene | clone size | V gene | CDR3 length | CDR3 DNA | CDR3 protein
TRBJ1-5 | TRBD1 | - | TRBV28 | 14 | TGTGCCAGCAGTTCAGCAGGGGGCGGTCAGCCCCAGCATTTT | CASSSAGGGQPQHF
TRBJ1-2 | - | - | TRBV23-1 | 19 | TGCGCCAGCAGTTGTCAATCCGGGCCACTTGCTAGGAGTAACTATGGCTACACCTTC | CASSCQSGPLARSNYGYTF
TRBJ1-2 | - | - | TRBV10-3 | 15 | TGTGCCATCAGGACGGAGGTAGACTGGCCCTATGGCTACACCTTC | CAIRTEVDWPYGYTF
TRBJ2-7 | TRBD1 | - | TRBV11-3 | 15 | TGTGCCAGCAGCCCCGACAGGGGCCATGCATACGAGCAGTACTTC | CASSPDRGHAYEQYF
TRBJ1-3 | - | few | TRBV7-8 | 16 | TGTGCCAGCAGCCAGCTTCAGGGTAGCTCTGGAAACACCATATATTTT | CASSQLQGSSGNTIYF
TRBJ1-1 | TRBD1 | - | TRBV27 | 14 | TGTGCCAGCAGTCCCACAGGGGAGAACACTGAAGCTTTCTTT | CASSPTGENTEAFF
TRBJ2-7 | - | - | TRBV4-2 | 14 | TGTGCCAGCAGCCAAGAGCCGGGTTCCTACGAGCAGTACTTC | CASSQEPGSYEQYF
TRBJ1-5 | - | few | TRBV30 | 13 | TGTGCCTGGAGTGTGGCCCTTCGGGAGCCCCAGCATTTT | CAWSVALREPQHF
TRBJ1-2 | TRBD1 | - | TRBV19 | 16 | TGTGCCAGCTGGGATAACAGGGGGCTCTTCAACTATGGCTACACCTTC | CASWDNRGLFNYGYTF
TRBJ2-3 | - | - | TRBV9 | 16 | TGTGCCAGCAGCGTAGGTGGGGACATTCGCACAGATACGCAGTATTTT | CASSVGGDIRTDTQYF
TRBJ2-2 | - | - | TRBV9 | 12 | TGTGCCAGCAGCGCAGACGCCGGGGAGCTGTTTTTT | CASSADAGELFF
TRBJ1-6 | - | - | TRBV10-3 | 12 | TGTGCCATCGGAGACTATAATTCGCCCCTCCACTTT | CAIGDYNSPLHF
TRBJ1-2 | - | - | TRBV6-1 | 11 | TGTGCCAGCAGTGAAATGGGGACCGTAGTCTTC | CASSEMGTVVF
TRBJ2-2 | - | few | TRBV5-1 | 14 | TGCGCCAGCAAGTGGGCAGGGAACACCGGGGAGCTGTTTTTT | CASKWAGNTGELFF
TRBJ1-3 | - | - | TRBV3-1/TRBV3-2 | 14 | TGTGCCAGCAGTCGAGGATCGTCTGGAAACACCATATATTTT | CASSRGSSGNTIYF
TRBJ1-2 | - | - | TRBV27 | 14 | TGTGCCAGCAGTTTATATCCGGTAAACTATGGCTACACCTTC | CASSLYPVNYGYTF